The clone carrying this T cell receptor beta chain was counted only a few times. The antigen is not known. Relapse after autologous stem cell transplantation occurred in every patient, and brentuximab vedotin exposure varied. These data are taken from a study of PD-1 blockade in classical Hodgkin lymphoma. TCRdb keeps only in-frame clones here, not all; method: immunoSEQ multiplex PCR. The sample has 45,000 or so clones, around 70% seen once. The study, taken as a whole, reports: Complete responders matched newly diagnosed patients in baseline diversity. Still unresolved is the cause of the repertoire differences, which may be disease activity or prior therapy. There was a significant rise in CD4+ TCR diversity by C4D1, with no such rise for CD8+.

This CDR3 spans 15 amino acids. The germline V gene encodes CDR1 SGHRS and CDR2 YFSETQ. Between the trimmed V and J ends, which lost 4 bases and 0 bases, there was a span of 13 bases. The source material was peripheral blood mononuclear cells (PBMCs), sampled at baseline. The rearrangement uses TRBV5-1 and TRBJ2-5, with D tentatively TRBD2 (6 bases). This receptor was taken from a human donor with classical Hodgkin lymphoma. This chain's CDR3 is CASSQYRGYQETQYF. In nucleotides, the CDR3 is TGCGCCAGCAGCCAATACCGGGGGTACCAAGAGACCCAGTACTTC.